This passage covers 15 T cell receptor beta chains from one sample sequenced in a study of PD-1 blockade in classical Hodgkin lymphoma (dated by TCRdb to the early 2020s). What this sample's time point label stands for: cycle 1 day 1 (C1D1), immediately before nivolumab initiation. Every trial patient had relapsed after autologous stem cell transplantation, and cohorts A, B and C differed in prior brentuximab vedotin exposure. Preparation of the library involved the immunoSEQ multiplex PCR assay. TCRdb took this table from immuneACCESS and kept in-frame rearrangements with V and J called. Such tables lack part of the clones; where checked against another copy, unresolved V genes explain under half of the gap, and the rest is unexplained. For this sample there are tens of thousands of clones; approximately 70% appear just once. 3% to 3.5% of the sample lies in the top ten. The sample in question was peripheral blood mononuclear cells (PBMCs), obtained at baseline. Receptors originate from a human donor with classical Hodgkin lymphoma.

The chain has TRBV21-1 and TRBJ2-7. TRBV21-1 is termed a pseudogene. CDR3 length: 15 residues. CDR3 coding DNA: TGTGCCAGCAGCAACAGTACAGGGAGGTACTACGAGCAGTACTTC. Its translation is CASSNSTGRYYEQYF.

The chain combines TRBV7-9 with TRBJ1-1, with D tentatively TRBD1 (6 bases). V was shortened by 5 bases and J by 1 base, with 14 bases between the two germline ends. The CDR3 is 15 residues long. The germline CDR1 and CDR2 sequences are SEHNR and FQNEAQ (reference sequence). CDR3 in amino acids: CASSQSGVGNTEAFF. The CDR3 DNA sequence: TGTGCCAGCAGCCAGTCAGGGGTTGGGAACACTGAAGCTTTCTTT.

This chain uses TRBV6-5 with TRBJ1-1; D is unresolved. V lost 4 bases and J 1 base, leaving 10 bases between the germline ends. There are 14 residues in the CDR3. Germline V gene data show CDR1 as MNHEY and CDR2 as SVGAGI. This chain's CDR3 is CASSFNRENTEAFF. For the CDR3, the DNA is TGTGCCAGCAGTTTCAACCGGGAGAACACTGAAGCTTTCTTT.

The chain links TRBV11-3 to TRBJ2-3; 8 bases map to TRBD1. Germline V gene lookup returns CDR1 SGHNT and CDR2 YENEEA. V dropped 5 bases and J dropped 3; count of bases not matched to a gene: 10. The CDR3 runs 16 residues. For the CDR3, the DNA is TGTGCCAGCAGCGCTAGCCCAGGGGGCCAAACAGATACGCAGTATTTT. This encodes CASSASPGGQTDTQYF.

The gene calls are TRBV5-1 and TRBJ2-7; D might be TRBD2 (6 bases). This CDR3 is 14 amino acids long. The germline CDR1 and CDR2 sequences are SGHRS and YFSETQ. Trimming shortened V by 2 bases and J by 5 bases, and 14 bases separated the two germline ends. The CDR3 DNA reads TGCGCCAGCAGCTTAACGGGGGTCTATGACGAGCAGTACTTC. Translated: CASSLTGVYDEQYF.

CDR3 protein: CASSLASTSGSYEQYF. CDR3 nucleotides: TGTGCCAGCAGCTTAGCATCGACTAGCGGGAGCTACGAGCAGTACTTC. The genes are TRBV7-2 and TRBJ2-7; 12 bases are a match to TRBD2. V dropped 0 bases and J dropped 3; count of bases not matched to a gene: 3. Germline lookup yields CDR1 SGHTA and CDR2 FQGNSA. The CDR3 contains 16 residues.

The gene calls are TRBV4-2 and TRBJ2-2; TRBD1 is a possible D gene (6 bases). V gave up 0 bases and J gave up 5 bases, with 10 bases separating them. This CDR3 has 15 residues. Per germline, CDR1 LGHNA and CDR2 YNFKEQ. The CDR3 nucleotides are TGTGCCAGCAGCCAAGACTATCAGGGGACCGGGGAGCTGTTTTTT. Translation: CASSQDYQGTGELFF.

The sample holds one count of this clone. The chain combines TRBV4-3 with TRBJ1-4, with 7 positions matching TRBD1. CDR1 is LGHNA and CDR2 is YSLEER in the germline V gene. The junction had 8 bases not matched to a gene; V was cut back by 1 base and J by 6 bases. The CDR3 covers 16 residues. The CDR3 coding sequence is TGCGCCAGCAGCCAAGGGGCGGCAGGGGGAGATGAAAAACTGTTTTTT. It yields the protein CASSQGAAGGDEKLFF.

The J gene is TRBJ1-4, the V gene TRBV19, with D tentatively TRBD1 (5 bases). The V end was cut by 5 bases, the J end by 3 bases, with 13 bases between. This CDR3 is 15 amino acids long. Germline CDR1 LNHDA, CDR2 SQIVND (reference sequence). The CDR3, as DNA: TGTGCCAGTAGTCCGGACAAAACATCTAATGAAAAACTGTTTTTT. Protein sequence: CASSPDKTSNEKLFF.

This clone was seen only a few times. The chain carries TRBV7-6 and TRBJ1-1; D perhaps matches TRBD1 (5 bases). The germline V and J ends were trimmed by 5 bases and 1 base, with 14 bases remaining between them. The CDR3 loop spans 15 amino acids. CDR1 and CDR2 (germline): SGHVS, FNYEAQ. CDR3 protein: CASSPGSGGNTEAFF. The CDR3 nucleotides read TGTGCCAGCAGCCCAGGGAGTGGAGGGAACACTGAAGCTTTCTTT.

This clone has just a few counts. The chain carries TRBV27 and TRBJ2-7; no definite D call. Trimming left V 6 bases short and J 1 base short, with 13 bases between. The CDR3 runs to 14 residues. Germline values: CDR1 MNHEY, CDR2 SMNVEV (reference sequence). This CDR3 reads CASSWSGPSYEQYF. CDR3 DNA sequence: TGTGCCAGCAGCTGGTCCGGACCTTCCTACGAGCAGTACTTC.

This sequence joins TRBV27 and TRBJ2-7, with 7 bases fitting TRBD1. The CDR3 is 14 residues long. The germline gives CDR1 MNHEY, CDR2 SMNVEV (reference sequence). V lost 6 bases to trimming and J lost 0 bases; unmatched junction nucleotides: 5. The DNA of the CDR3 is TGTGCCAGCAGCGGACAGGAGAGCTCCTACGAGCAGTACTTC. Translated: CASSGQESSYEQYF.

V and J are TRBV18 and TRBJ2-1; TRBD1 agrees at 11 bases. Germline V CDR1 and CDR2: KGHSH, LQKENI. With V trimmed by 6 bases and J by 9 bases, 10 bases remained unmatched. The CDR3 contains 15 residues. CDR3 residues: CASSFRDRGIREQFF. CDR3 DNA: TGTGCCAGCTCGTTCCGGGACAGGGGGATTCGTGAGCAGTTCTTC.

This clone was picked up many times. This chain connects TRBV15 to TRBJ1-5; D perhaps matches TRBD1 (5 bases). Germline V CDR1 and CDR2: LNHNV, YYDKDF (reference sequence). The CDR3 loop spans 15 amino acids. V lost 0 bases to trimming and J lost 6 bases, with 12 bases between them. The CDR3 DNA follows: TGTGCCACCAGCAGAGACCTAGGGGTCAGTCAGCCCCAGCATTTT. Translation: CATSRDLGVSQPQHF.

The chain recombines TRBV9 with TRBJ2-6; a possible D gene is TRBD1 (6 bases). The CDR3 sequence is 18 residues long. Germline V CDR1 and CDR2: SGDLS, YYNGEE. V lost 3 bases, J lost 1 base, and 17 bases lay in between. In DNA, the CDR3 is TGTGCCAGCAGCGGAACCGGGACATGGGATTCTGGGGCCAACGTCCTGACTTTC. This translates into CASSGTGTWDSGANVLTF.